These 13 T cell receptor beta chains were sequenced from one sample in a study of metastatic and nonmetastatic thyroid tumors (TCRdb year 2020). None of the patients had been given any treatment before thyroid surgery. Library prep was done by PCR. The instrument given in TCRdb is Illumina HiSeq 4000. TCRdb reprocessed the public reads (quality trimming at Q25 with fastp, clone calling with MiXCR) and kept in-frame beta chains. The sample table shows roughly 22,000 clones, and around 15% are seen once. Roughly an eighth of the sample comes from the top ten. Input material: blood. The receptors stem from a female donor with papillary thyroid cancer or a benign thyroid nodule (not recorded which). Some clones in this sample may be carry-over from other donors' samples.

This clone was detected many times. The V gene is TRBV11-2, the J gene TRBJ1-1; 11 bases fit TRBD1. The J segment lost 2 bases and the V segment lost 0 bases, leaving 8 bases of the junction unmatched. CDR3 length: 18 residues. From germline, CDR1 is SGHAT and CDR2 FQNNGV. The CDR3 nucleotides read TGTGCCAGCAGCTTAGAACATCCGGACAGGGGGCTCAACACTGAAGCTTTCTTT. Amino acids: CASSLEHPDRGLNTEAFF.

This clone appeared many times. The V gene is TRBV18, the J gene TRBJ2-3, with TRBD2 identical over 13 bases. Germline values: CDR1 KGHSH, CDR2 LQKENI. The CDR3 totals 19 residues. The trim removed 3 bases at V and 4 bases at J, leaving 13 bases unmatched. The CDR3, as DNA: TGTGCCAGCTCACCTGTTTACCGAGAACTAGCGGGAGGGCCAGATACGCAGTATTTT. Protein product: CASSPVYRELAGGPDTQYF.

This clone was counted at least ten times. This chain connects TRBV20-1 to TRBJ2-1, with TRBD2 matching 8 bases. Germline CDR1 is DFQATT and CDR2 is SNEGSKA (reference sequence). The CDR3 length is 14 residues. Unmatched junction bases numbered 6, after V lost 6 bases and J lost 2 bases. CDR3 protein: CSATSGSAYNEQFF. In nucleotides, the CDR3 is TGCAGTGCCACCAGCGGGAGCGCCTACAATGAGCAGTTCTTC.

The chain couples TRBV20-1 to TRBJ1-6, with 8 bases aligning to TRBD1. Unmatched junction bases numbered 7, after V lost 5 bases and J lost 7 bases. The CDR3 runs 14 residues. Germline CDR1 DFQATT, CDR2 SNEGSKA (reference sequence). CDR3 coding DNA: TGCAGTGCTCGAATAAGGACAGGGAATTCACCCCTCCACTTT. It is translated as CSARIRTGNSPLHF.

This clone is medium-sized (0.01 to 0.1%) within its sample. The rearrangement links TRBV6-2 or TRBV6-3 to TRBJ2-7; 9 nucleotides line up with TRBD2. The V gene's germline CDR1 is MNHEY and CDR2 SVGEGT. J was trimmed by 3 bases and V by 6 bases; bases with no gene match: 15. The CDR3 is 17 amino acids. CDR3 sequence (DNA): TGTGCCAGCAGGGAGGGAGGGGAACTAGCGGGTCGCTACGAGCAGTACTTC. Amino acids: CASREGGELAGRYEQYF.

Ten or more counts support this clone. CDR3 loop: CASSPRDGAGGEQYF. CDR3 nucleotides: TGTGCCAGCAGCCCCCGGGACGGTGCCGGGGGCGAGCAGTACTTC. The V gene is TRBV4-2, the J gene TRBJ2-7, with D perhaps TRBD2 (6 bases). The CDR3 has 15 amino acids. The germline V and J ends were trimmed by 4 bases and 6 bases, with 19 bases remaining between them. Germline assignment: CDR1 LGHNA and CDR2 YNFKEQ.

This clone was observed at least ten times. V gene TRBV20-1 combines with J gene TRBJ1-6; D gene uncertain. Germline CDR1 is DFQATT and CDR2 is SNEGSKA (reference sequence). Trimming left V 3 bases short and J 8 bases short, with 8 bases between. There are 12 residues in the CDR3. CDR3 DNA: TGCAGTGCTAGGGAGGTAGATTCACCCCTCCACTTT. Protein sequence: CSAREVDSPLHF.

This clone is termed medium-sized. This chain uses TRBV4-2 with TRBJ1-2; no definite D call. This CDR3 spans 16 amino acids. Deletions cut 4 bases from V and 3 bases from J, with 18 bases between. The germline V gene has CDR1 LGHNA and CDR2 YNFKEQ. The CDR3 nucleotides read TGTGCCAGCAGCCGAATGATTGGCCCCCGGGACTATGGCTACACCTTC. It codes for CASSRMIGPRDYGYTF.

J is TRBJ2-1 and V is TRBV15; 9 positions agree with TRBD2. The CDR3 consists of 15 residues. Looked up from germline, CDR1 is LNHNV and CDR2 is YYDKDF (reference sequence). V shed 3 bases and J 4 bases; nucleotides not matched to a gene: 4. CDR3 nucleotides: TGTGCCACCAGCAGGCCTAGCGGGGCTTACAATGAGCAGTTCTTC. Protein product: CATSRPSGAYNEQFF.

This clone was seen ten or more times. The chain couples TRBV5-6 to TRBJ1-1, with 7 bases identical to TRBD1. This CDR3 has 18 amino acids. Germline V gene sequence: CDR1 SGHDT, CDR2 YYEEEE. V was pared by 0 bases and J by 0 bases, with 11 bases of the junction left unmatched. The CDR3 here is CASSLGQGILIMNTEAFF. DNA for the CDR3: TGTGCCAGCAGCTTGGGACAGGGCATACTTATCATGAACACTGAAGCTTTCTTT.

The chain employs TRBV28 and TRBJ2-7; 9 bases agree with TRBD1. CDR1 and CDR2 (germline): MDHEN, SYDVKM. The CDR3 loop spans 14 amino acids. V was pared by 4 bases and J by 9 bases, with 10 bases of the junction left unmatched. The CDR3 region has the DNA TGTGCCAGCAGTTCCGGGACAGGGTGGGTTGGGCAGTACTTC. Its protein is CASSSGTGWVGQYF.

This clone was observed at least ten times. The CDR3 loop is CSATGEVDTQYF. The CDR3 coding sequence is TGCAGTGCTACGGGGGAGGTAGATACGCAGTATTTT. The rearrangement links TRBV20-1 to TRBJ2-3, with D possibly matching TRBD2 (6 bases). The CDR3 covers 12 residues. V was clipped by 4 bases and J by 5 bases, with 10 bases between them. Germline lookup yields CDR1 DFQATT and CDR2 SNEGSKA (reference sequence).

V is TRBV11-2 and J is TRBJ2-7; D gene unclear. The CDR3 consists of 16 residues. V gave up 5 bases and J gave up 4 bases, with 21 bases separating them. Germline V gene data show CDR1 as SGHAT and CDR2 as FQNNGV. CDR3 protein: CASSRIMGSPQYEQYF. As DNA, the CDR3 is TGTGCCAGCAGCCGGATAATGGGGTCCCCTCAATACGAGCAGTACTTC.